Included here is one T cell receptor (beta chain) sequence, with context. Its antigen is unknown. Base qualities are not provided; no much larger clone lies one nucleotide away. The cysteine opens and the phenylalanine closes a CDR3 of 12 amino acids. Here the CDR3 DNA is all that survives: 36 bases in frame from base 1. In the germline V gene (reference sequence), CDR1 corresponds to LNHDA and CDR2 to SQIVND. V is pared back by 3 bases and J by 5 bases, with 7 bases lying between the germline termini. The sample is drawn from a study of blood T cell repertoires in COVID-19 (dated by TCRdb to the early 2020s). Regarding the research as a whole: Collaborator samples came from the United States, Italy and Spain and covered acute and convalescent phases of COVID-19. Sample metadata almost always included a de-identified subject ID, COVID-19 status, age in years and sex. The dataset comprised deeply sampled blood TCRbeta repertoires from subjects exposed to, actively infected with, or recovered from COVID-19. The repertoires were released in a freely available public database intended as a resource for research on the immune response to SARS-CoV-2. Where available, HLA class I and class II types were taken from metadata supplied by the sample provider and were not determined by assay-based typing. The material from the prospective study consisted of cDNA or gDNA derived from T cells, B-cell-depleted T cells, or PBMCs. The samples were drawn from two sources: the first 160 participants of the ongoing ImmuneRACE study, and 950 to 1,500 subjects contributed by 6 global collaborators.

What the research found in general, with its limitations: Clinical and demographic metadata were provided uncurated, with the amount varying by source and participant.

TCRbeta CDR3 regions were amplified from genomic DNA by means of the immunoSEQ Assay, a bias-controlled multiplex PCR. Per the source publication's procedure: The number of nucleated cells in each sample was estimated from the amplification of reference gene primers within the assay. Sequence reads were collapsed and filtered to measure the absolute abundance of every unique TCRbeta CDR3 rearrangement. For each sample, productive Simpson clonality was calculated by taking the square root of Simpson's diversity index across productive rearrangements. Imported from immuneACCESS, the table was reduced by TCRdb to in-frame sequences with V and J called. These copies leave out some clones; in studies compared against another copy, an unresolved V gene accounts for under half, and the cause of the remainder is not known. V and J calls and clone size are those listed in that table; D and trimming were worked out from the DNA. Here the sample has 350,000 to 450,000 clones; roughly nine tenths occur a single time. The ten largest clones represent about 0.9% of the sample.

In the prospective study, participants were about 18 to 90 years old, resided in 24 geographic areas of the United States, and were enrolled through a virtual design. In the prospective study, participants were assigned to cohorts based on the clinical history participants reported in a screening survey and a study questionnaire. A participant counted as exposed if, within 2 weeks of entering the study, that participant had been in contact with someone who had a PCR-confirmed or clinician-diagnosed COVID-19 case. Mobile phlebotomists in the prospective study collected whole blood, serum and a nasopharyngeal or oropharyngeal swab from every participant. Over a roughly 2-month period, participants in the prospective study had the option of providing additional blood draws and questionnaires. Prospective study blood samples were shipped either frozen or at room temperature before DNA extraction.

Source material: PBMCs or T cells enriched from blood (not recorded which). This clonotype originated in a woman in her thirties or forties who had been exposed to COVID-19. The chain was built from TRBV19 and TRBJ2-5, and possibly TRBD2, on 5 matching bases. This receptor has the CDR3 CASSIRRETQYF. The nucleotide sequence is given as TGTGCCAGTAGTATCAGGAGGGAGACCCAGTACTTC. Extended through the reference TRBV19 and TRBJ2-5 proteins, this CDR3 yields the full variable domain: DGGITQSPKYLFRKEGQNVTLSCEQNLNHDAMYWYRQDPGQGLRLIYYSQIVNDFQKGDIAEGYSVSREKKESFPLTVTSAQKNPTAFYLCASSIRRETQYFGPGTRLLVL.